What follows are 15 T cell receptor beta chains derived from one specimen sequenced in a study of cytomegalovirus exposure and HLA in healthy donors. The study ran its PCR with 60 Vbeta and 13 Jbeta primers. Profiled with immunoSEQ multiplex PCR; TCRdb holds only in-frame clones, not every one. The repertoire holds under 200,000 clones, 75% to 90% seen once, with about 2.1% in the top ten. Sequenced input: PBMCs. These receptors were obtained from a woman in her late teens or twenties in good health and CMV-seronegative.

This clone occurred a few times. J is TRBJ1-1 and V is TRBV25-1; TRBD1 is a possible D gene (6 bases). CDR3 length equals 14 residues. The V end lost 4 bases, the J end lost 4 bases, and 13 bases lay between the germline ends. Germline-derived CDR1 and CDR2 are MGHDK and SYGVNS. The CDR3 nucleotides read TGTGCCAGCAGTGGCACAGGGTCTAGCACTGAAGCTTTCTTT. This gives the protein CASSGTGSSTEAFF.

CDR3 in DNA: TGTGCCACCAGCAGAAGGTCCTTGGGACAGGGCTATGGCTACACCTTC. This sequence encodes CATSRRSLGQGYGYTF. The chain uses TRBV15 and TRBJ1-2; TRBD1 matches 9 bases. Germline lookup yields CDR1 LNHNV and CDR2 YYDKDF (reference sequence). Germline trimming cut 2 bases from V and 4 bases from J; bases unmatched to any gene: 8. The CDR3 is 16 residues long.

The V and J genes are TRBV7-3 and TRBJ2-5, with 9 bases identical to TRBD1. The CDR3 length is 15 residues. Germline loops: CDR1 SGHTA, CDR2 FQGTGA. V was clipped by 10 bases and J by 9 bases; unmatched bases: 18. The CDR3 DNA is TGTGCCACGCGATTCCTTTACAGGGGGCTGAGGTCCCAGTACTTC. Translated, it gives CATRFLYRGLRSQYF.

The rearrangement uses TRBV6-1 and TRBJ2-7; 7 bases align to TRBD2. Per the germline V gene, CDR1 is MNHNS and CDR2 is SASEGT. V shed 4 bases, J shed 2 bases, and the junction held 5 bases outside the gene matches. There are 14 residues in the CDR3. This chain's CDR3 is CASSGGRAAYEQYF. The CDR3 coding sequence is TGTGCCAGCAGTGGAGGGAGGGCTGCCTACGAGCAGTACTTC.

This clone showed up just once. The chain has TRBV6-5 and TRBJ1-2, with D possibly being TRBD1 (6 bases). Trimming removed 5 bases from V and 2 bases from J, with 9 bases in between. Germline lookup yields CDR1 MNHEY and CDR2 SVGAGI. There are 13 residues in the CDR3. The CDR3 bases are TGTGCCAGCAGTCCCGGGACAAACTATGGCTACACCTTC. It translates to CASSPGTNYGYTF.

The CDR3 region has the DNA TGTGCCAGTAGGACAGGACTCCGAAATGAAAAACTGTTTTTT. It codes for CASRTGLRNEKLFF. V usage is TRBV19 and J usage is TRBJ1-4; possible D gene TRBD1, 6 bases. The germline V and J ends were trimmed by 6 bases and 5 bases, with 13 bases remaining between them. Per germline, CDR1 LNHDA and CDR2 SQIVND (reference sequence). The CDR3 spans 14 residues.

The chain uses TRBV15 and TRBJ1-2; D is ambiguous. The CDR3 length is 14 residues. V lost 2 bases, J lost 6 bases, and 13 bases lay in between. Germline-derived CDR1 and CDR2 are LNHNV and YYDKDF (reference sequence). The CDR3 here is CATSRPQVYHGYTF. The CDR3 nucleotides read TGTGCCACCAGCAGACCCCAGGTGTATCATGGCTACACCTTC.

This clone appeared once. The V gene is TRBV2, the J gene TRBJ1-1, with TRBD1 matching 8 bases. V shed 8 bases, J shed 0 bases, and the junction held 2 bases outside the gene matches. Germline V gene lookup returns CDR1 SNHLY and CDR2 FYNNEI. The CDR3 length is 13 residues. DNA for the CDR3: TGTGCCAGCCCGACAGGGGTGAACACTGAAGCTTTCTTT. Protein product: CASPTGVNTEAFF.

The chain couples TRBV4-1 to TRBJ2-4, with no clear D. Trimming removed 2 bases from V and 0 bases from J, with 8 bases in between. This CDR3 spans 15 amino acids. CDR1 is MGHRA, CDR2 YSYEKL, per germline. DNA for the CDR3: TGCGCCAGCAGCCAACGGGTACTAGCCAAAAACATTCAGTACTTC. The encoded protein is CASSQRVLAKNIQYF.

The chain combines TRBV7-9 with TRBJ2-6; tentative D call: TRBD1 (5 bases). This CDR3 has 16 residues. The V end was cut by 4 bases, the J end by 2 bases, with 12 bases between. CDR1 and CDR2 from the germline V gene are SEHNR and FQNEAQ (reference sequence). The CDR3 coding sequence is TGTGCCAGCAGCTCTCTGGGGCCCGCTGGGGCCAACGTCCTGACTTTC. Translated: CASSSLGPAGANVLTF. Together with reference TRBV7-9 and TRBJ2-6, the CDR3 gives the full variable domain: DTGVSQNPRHKITKRGQNVTFRCDPISEHNRLYWYRQTLGQGPEFLTYFQNEAQLEKSRLLSDRFSAERPKGSFSTLEIQRTEQGDSAMYLCASSSLGPAGANVLTFGAGSRLTVL.

This clone was observed a handful of times. The junction and the germline gene differ at one end; a read error may be behind it. The chain combines TRBV7-9 with TRBJ1-2, with TRBD1 identical over 8 bases. Germline CDR1 and CDR2: SEHNR and FQNEAQ (reference sequence). This CDR3 spans 16 amino acids. CDR3 sequence: CSSSLSGQGANYGYTF. For the CDR3, the DNA is TGTTCCAGCAGCTTATCAGGACAGGGCGCTAACTATGGCTACACCTTC.

The chain combines TRBV28 with TRBJ2-7, with 7 bases aligning to TRBD1. Germline CDR1 and CDR2: MDHEN and SYDVKM. The junction had 23 bases not matched to a gene; V was cut back by 3 bases and J by 6 bases. The CDR3 has 19 residues. CDR3 sequence (DNA): TGTGCCAGCAGTTTGTCCACTGGTTTTCTGGGGACAGCGAAATTCGAGCAGTACTTC. This translates into CASSLSTGFLGTAKFEQYF.

CDR3 loop: CASSNRALQETQYF. Written as DNA, the CDR3 is TGTGCCAGCTCAAACAGGGCCCTACAAGAGACCCAGTACTTC. The V and J genes are TRBV18 and TRBJ2-5, with a tentative D call TRBD1 (6 bases). Germline V gene lookup returns CDR1 KGHSH and CDR2 LQKENI. Trimming took off 5 bases at V and 2 bases at J, with 12 bases between the two ends. The CDR3 loop spans 14 amino acids.

This clone is a singleton in its sample. The chain couples TRBV2 to TRBJ1-4, with a possible D match to TRBD1 (5 bases). CDR1 SNHLY and CDR2 FYNNEI come from the germline V gene. The CDR3 extends over 14 amino acids. V was pared by 1 base and J by 4 bases, with 7 bases between. The CDR3: CASSEGGHNEKLFF. In nucleotides, the CDR3 is TGTGCCAGCAGTGAAGGGGGCCATAATGAAAAACTGTTTTTT.

In its sample, this clone was seen a few times. Other DNA sequences of this sample code for an identical CDR3. The chain employs TRBV19 and TRBJ1-6; the D is unclear. The germline gives CDR1 LNHDA, CDR2 SQIVND (reference sequence). CDR3 length: 15 residues. V lost 1 base and J 2 bases, leaving 6 bases between the germline ends. Here the CDR3 reads CASSIGSAYNSPLHF. CDR3 DNA sequence: TGTGCCAGTAGTATAGGGAGTGCCTATAATTCACCCCTCCACTTT.